This T cell receptor beta chain came from a study of blood T cell repertoires in COVID-19. About the study: Acute and convalescent COVID-19 specimens originated in the United States, Italy and Spain. In each case, the material was cDNA or gDNA derived from T cells, B-cell-depleted T cells, or PBMCs.

Authors' analysis steps: Nucleated cell number was recorded as an estimate derived from reference gene primer amplification. The table came from immunoSEQ multiplex PCR; TCRdb's copy has only in-frame clones and leaves some out. The V and J calls and clone size are taken from that table; D and trimming were inferred from the DNA. This sample has some 95,000 clones, with around 88% found just once. The origin of this receptor is a man older than 75 with active or convalescent COVID-19. The sequencing input was peripheral blood.

The DNA for the CDR3 is TGTGCCAGCAGCGGGAGTAGAGGAGAGACCCAGTACTTC. It is translated as CASSGSRGETQYF. J is TRBJ2-5 and V is TRBV6-5, with a possible D match to TRBD2 (6 bases). V lost 6 bases and J lost 4, with 12 bases in between. In germline, CDR1 is MNHEY, CDR2 SVGAGI. CDR3 length equals 13 residues.